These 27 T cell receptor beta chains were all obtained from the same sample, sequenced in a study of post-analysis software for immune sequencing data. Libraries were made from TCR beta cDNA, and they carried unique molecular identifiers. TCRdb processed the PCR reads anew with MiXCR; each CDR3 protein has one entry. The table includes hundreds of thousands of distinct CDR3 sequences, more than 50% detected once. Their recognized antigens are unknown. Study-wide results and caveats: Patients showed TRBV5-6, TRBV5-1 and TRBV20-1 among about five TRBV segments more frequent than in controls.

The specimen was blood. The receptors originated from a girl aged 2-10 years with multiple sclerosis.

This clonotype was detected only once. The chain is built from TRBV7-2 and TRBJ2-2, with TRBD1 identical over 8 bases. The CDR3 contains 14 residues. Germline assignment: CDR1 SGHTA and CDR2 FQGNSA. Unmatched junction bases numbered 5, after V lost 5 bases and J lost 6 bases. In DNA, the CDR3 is TGTGCCAGCAGCCGGGACAGGCCGTCCGGGGAGCTGTTTTTT. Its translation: CASSRDRPSGELFF.

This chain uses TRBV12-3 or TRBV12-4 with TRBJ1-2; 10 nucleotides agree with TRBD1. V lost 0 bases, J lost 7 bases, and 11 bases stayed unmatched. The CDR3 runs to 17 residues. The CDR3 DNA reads TGTGCCAGCAGTTTAGCCTTTAGACAGGGGGCTTCCGGTGGCTACACCTTC. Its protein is CASSLAFRQGASGGYTF.

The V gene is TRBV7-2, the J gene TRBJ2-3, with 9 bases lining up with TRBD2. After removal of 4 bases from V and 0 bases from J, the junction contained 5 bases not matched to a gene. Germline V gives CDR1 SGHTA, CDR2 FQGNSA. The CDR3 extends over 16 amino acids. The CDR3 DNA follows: TGTGCCAGCAGCTCCGCGACTAGCGGAAGCACAGATACGCAGTATTTT. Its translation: CASSSATSGSTDTQYF. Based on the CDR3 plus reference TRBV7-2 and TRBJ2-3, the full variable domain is GAGVSQSPSNKVTEKGKDVELRCDPISGHTALYWYRQSLGQGLEFLIYFQGNSAPDKSGLPSDRFSAERTGGSVSTLTIQRTQQEDSAVYLCASSSATSGSTDTQYFGPGTRLTVL.

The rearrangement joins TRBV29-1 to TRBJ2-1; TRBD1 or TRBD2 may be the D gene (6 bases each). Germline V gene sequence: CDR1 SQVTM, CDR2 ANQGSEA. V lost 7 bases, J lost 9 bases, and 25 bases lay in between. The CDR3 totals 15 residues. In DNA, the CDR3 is TGCAGCGGGGGGGACATACTCGATCTAGGCACTGAGCAGTTCTTC. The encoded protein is CSGGDILDLGTEQFF.

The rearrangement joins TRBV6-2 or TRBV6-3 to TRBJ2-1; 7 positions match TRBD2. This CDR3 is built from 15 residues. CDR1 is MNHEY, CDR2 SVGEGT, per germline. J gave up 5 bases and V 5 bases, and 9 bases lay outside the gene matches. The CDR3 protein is CASSLQPREDNEQFF. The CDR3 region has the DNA TGTGCCAGCAGTCTCCAGCCCCGGGAGGACAATGAGCAGTTCTTC.

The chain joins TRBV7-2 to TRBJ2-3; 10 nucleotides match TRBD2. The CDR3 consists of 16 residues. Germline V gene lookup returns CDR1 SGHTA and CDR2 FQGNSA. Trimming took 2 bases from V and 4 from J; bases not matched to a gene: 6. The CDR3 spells CASSLLSAGGPDTQYF. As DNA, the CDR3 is TGTGCCAGCAGCTTACTATCAGCGGGGGGGCCAGATACGCAGTATTTT.

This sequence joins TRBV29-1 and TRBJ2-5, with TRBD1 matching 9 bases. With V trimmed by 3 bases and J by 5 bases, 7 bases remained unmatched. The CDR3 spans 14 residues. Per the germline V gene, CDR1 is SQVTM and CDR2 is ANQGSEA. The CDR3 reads CSVETGGPGETQYF. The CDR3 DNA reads TGCAGCGTTGAGACAGGGGGTCCTGGGGAGACCCAGTACTTC.

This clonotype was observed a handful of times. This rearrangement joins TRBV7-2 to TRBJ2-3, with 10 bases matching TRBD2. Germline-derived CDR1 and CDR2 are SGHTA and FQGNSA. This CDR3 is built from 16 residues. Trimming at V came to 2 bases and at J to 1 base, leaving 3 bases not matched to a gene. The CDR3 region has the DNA TGTGCCAGCAGCTTATGGCTAGCGGGAGGCACAGATACGCAGTATTTT. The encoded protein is CASSLWLAGGTDTQYF.

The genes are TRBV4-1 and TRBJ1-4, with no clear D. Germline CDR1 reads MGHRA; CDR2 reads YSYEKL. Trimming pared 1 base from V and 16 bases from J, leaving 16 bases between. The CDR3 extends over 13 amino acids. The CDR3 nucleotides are TGCGCCAGCAGCCAAGTGGCAGGCCCTAGGCAGTTTTTT. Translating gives CASSQVAGPRQFF.

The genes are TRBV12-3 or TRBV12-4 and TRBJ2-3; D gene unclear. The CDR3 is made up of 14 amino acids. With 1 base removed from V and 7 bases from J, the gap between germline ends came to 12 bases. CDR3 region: CASSLGTVHNTQYF. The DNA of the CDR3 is TGTGCCAGCAGTTTAGGAACGGTCCATAATACGCAGTATTTT.

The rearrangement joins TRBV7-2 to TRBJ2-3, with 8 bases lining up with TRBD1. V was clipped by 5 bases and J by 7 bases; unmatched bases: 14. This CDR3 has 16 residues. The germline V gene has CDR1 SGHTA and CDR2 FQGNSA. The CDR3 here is CASSAEGTGEPYTQYF. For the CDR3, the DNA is TGTGCCAGCAGCGCGGAAGGGACAGGTGAACCTTATACGCAGTATTTT.

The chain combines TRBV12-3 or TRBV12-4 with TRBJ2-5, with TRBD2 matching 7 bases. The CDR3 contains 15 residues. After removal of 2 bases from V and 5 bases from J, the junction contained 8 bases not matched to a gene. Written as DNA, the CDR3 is TGTGCCAGCAGTTTATCCCATTTCGGGGGGGAGACCCAGTACTTC. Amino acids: CASSLSHFGGETQYF.

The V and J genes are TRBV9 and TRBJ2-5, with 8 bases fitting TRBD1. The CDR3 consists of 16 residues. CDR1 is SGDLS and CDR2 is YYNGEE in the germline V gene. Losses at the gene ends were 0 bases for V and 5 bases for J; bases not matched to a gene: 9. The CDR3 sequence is CASSVGGQGAMETQYF. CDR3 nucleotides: TGTGCCAGCAGCGTAGGTGGGCAGGGGGCAATGGAGACCCAGTACTTC.

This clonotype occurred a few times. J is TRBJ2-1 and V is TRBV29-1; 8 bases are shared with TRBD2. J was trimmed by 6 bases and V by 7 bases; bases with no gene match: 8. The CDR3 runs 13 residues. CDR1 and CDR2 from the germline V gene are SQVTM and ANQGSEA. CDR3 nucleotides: TGCAGCGCCGAGCGGGAGAGGGGCAATGAGCAGTTCTTC. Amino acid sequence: CSAERERGNEQFF.

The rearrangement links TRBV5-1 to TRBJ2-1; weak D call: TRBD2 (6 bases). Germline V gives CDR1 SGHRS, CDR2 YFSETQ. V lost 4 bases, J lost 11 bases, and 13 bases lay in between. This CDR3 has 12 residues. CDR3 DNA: TGCGCCAGCAGCCTACCCGGGGGACAGCAGTTCTTC. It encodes CASSLPGGQQFF.

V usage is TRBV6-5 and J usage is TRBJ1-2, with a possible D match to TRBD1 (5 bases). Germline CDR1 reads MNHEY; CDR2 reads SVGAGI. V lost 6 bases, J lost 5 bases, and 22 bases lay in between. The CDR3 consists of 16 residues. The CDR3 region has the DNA TGTGCCAGCAGGGCGGCCGGGACCCGAATTGAGTATGGCTACACCTTC. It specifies CASRAAGTRIEYGYTF.

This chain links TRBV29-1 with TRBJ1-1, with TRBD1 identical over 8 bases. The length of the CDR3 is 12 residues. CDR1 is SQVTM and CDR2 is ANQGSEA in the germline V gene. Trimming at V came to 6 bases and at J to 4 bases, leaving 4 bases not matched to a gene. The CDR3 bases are TGCAGCGTCGACAGGGGTAGCACTGAAGCTTTCTTT. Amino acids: CSVDRGSTEAFF.

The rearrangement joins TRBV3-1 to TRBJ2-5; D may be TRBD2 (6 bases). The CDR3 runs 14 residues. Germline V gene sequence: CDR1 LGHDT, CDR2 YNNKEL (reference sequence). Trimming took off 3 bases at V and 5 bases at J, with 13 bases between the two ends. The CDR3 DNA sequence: TGTGCCAGCAGCCATCCTCTAGCGCGGGAGACCCAGTACTTC. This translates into CASSHPLARETQYF.

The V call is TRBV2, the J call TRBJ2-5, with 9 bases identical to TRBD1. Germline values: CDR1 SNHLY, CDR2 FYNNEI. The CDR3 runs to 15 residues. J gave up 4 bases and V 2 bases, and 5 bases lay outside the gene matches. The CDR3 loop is CASSEPQGARETQYF. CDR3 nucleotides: TGTGCCAGCAGTGAACCACAGGGGGCAAGAGAGACCCAGTACTTC.

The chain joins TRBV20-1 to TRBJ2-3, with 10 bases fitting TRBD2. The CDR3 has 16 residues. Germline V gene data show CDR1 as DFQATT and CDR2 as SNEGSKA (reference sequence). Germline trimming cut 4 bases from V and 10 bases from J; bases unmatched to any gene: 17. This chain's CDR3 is CSATTSGSGRTTAQYF. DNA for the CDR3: TGCAGTGCTACGACTAGTGGTAGCGGGAGGACTACGGCGCAGTATTTT.

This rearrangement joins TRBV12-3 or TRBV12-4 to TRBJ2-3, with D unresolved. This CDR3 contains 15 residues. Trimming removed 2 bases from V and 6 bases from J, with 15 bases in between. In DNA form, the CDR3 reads TGTGCCAGCAGTTTATCCAGCCCGGGCGCCGATACGCAGTATTTT. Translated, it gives CASSLSSPGADTQYF.

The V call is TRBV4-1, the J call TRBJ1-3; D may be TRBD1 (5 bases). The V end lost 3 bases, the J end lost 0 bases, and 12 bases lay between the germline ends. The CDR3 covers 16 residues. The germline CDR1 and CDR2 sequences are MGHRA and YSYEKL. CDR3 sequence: CASSQPGRGSGNTIYF. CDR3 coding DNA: TGCGCCAGCAGCCAGCCGGGACGGGGCTCTGGAAACACCATATATTTT.

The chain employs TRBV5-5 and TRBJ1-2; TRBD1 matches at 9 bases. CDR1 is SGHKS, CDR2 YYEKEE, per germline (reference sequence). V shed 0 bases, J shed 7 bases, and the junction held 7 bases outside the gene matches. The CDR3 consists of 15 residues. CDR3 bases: TGTGCCAGCAGCTTGGTCGGACAGGGGTCAGGTGGCTACACCTTC. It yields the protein CASSLVGQGSGGYTF.

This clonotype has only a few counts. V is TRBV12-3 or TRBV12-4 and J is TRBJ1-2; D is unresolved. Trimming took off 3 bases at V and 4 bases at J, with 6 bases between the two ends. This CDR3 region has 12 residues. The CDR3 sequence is CASSLTIYGYTF. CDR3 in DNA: TGTGCCAGCAGTTTGACCATCTATGGCTACACCTTC.

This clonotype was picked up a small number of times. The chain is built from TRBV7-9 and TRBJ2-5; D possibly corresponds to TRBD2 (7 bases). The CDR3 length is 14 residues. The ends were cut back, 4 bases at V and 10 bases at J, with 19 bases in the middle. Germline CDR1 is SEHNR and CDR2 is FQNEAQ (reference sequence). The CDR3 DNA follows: TGTGCCAGCAGCTCTCGGGGGGCCGGATCGATCCAGTACTTC. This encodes CASSSRGAGSIQYF.

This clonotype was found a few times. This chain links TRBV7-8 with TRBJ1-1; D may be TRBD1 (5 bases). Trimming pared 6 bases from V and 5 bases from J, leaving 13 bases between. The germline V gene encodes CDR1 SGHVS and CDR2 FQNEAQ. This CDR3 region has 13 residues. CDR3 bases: TGTGCCAGCAGTTCCGACGGGGGTACTGAAGCTTTCTTT. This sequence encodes CASSSDGGTEAFF.

In nucleotides, the CDR3 is TGTGCCAGCAGTGGACCGACTAGTTCGGAGCAGTACTTC. Amino acid sequence: CASSGPTSSEQYF. The chain links TRBV6-2 or TRBV6-3 to TRBJ2-7; maybe TRBD2 (6 bases). CDR3 length: 13 residues. Germline CDR1 reads MNHEY; CDR2 reads SVGEGT. Trimming removed 5 bases from V and 7 bases from J, with 15 bases in between.